This paragraph covers one T cell receptor (beta chain) sequence. In the study's own analysis: Amplification of reference gene primers provided the estimated nucleated cell counts. Here immunoSEQ multiplex PCR was the method, and the copy in TCRdb shows in-frame clones only, minus some. V, J and clone size derive from that table, while D and trimming were established from the DNA sequence. The table includes over 130,000 clones, about 90% detected once. This specimen comes from a study of blood T cell repertoires in COVID-19. Study information: Acute-phase and convalescent COVID-19 samples originated in the United States, Italy and Spain. T cells, B-cell-depleted T cells, or PBMCs supplied cDNA or gDNA.

In germline, CDR1 is LGHDT, CDR2 YNNKEL (reference sequence). The CDR3 has 12 residues. Trimming cost V 3 bases and J 8 bases, with 10 bases left between them. The chain combines TRBV3-1 (or the pseudogene TRBV3-2) with TRBJ2-5; D may be TRBD1 (5 bases). Sequenced input: peripheral blood. This TCR was sampled from a man in his fifties or sixties with active or convalescent COVID-19. The CDR3 region has the DNA TGTGCCAGCAGCCATCAGGGTCCAACCCAGTACTTC. It codes for CASSHQGPTQYF.